This TCR beta chain came from a study of blood T cell repertoires in COVID-19. Overall study: Spain, Italy and the United States supplied samples that represented acute and convalescent COVID-19.

In the original processing: Estimation of nucleated cell counts relied on the amplification of reference gene primers. Produced via immunoSEQ multiplex PCR; TCRdb's table is partial and in-frame only. The V and J calls and clone size were taken over from that table, and D and trimming were inferred from the DNA. The sample has around 110,000 clones; about 85% are singletons. The CDR3 consists of 18 residues. Trimming removed 0 bases from V and 4 bases from J, with 20 bases in between. Germline V gene sequence: CDR1 SGHRS, CDR2 YFSETQ. This rearrangement joins TRBV5-1 to TRBJ2-1, with D perhaps matching TRBD2 (6 bases). The receptor was isolated from a man between 35 and 55 years old with acute or convalescent COVID-19. The source material was peripheral blood. The DNA of the CDR3 is TGCGCCAGCAGCTTGGCCGGGGGTGGTACGGCCCTGTACAATGAGCAGTTCTTC. Protein product: CASSLAGGGTALYNEQFF.